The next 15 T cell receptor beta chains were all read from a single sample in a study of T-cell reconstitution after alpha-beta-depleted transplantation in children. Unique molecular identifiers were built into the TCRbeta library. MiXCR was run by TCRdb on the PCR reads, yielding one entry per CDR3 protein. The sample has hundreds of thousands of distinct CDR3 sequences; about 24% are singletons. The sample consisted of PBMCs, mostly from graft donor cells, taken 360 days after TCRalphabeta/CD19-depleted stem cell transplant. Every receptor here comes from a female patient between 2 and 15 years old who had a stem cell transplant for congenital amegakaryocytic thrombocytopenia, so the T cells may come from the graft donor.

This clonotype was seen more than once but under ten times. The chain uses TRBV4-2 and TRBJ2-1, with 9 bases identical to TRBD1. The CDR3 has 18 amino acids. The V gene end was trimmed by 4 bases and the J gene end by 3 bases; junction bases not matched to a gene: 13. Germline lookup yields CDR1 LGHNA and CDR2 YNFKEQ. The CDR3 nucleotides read TGTGCCAGCAGCCCCCCTGGCCGGCGGGACAGGGTCTACAATGAGCAGTTCTTC. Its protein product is CASSPPGRRDRVYNEQFF.

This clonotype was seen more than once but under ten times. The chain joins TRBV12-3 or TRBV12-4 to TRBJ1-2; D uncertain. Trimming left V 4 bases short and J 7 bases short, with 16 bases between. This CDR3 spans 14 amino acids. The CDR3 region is CASSSGRKVLGYTF. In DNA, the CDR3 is TGTGCCAGCAGTTCCGGTCGAAAGGTTCTTGGCTACACCTTC.

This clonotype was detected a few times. CDR3 nucleotides: TGTGCCAGCAGGAAGGGACAGACAGGCGAGCAGTACTTC. Translating gives CASRKGQTGEQYF. This sequence joins TRBV2 and TRBJ2-7; TRBD1 matches 7 bases. V lost 6 bases to trimming and J lost 6 bases; unmatched junction nucleotides: 8. The CDR3 is made up of 13 amino acids. In germline, CDR1 is SNHLY, CDR2 FYNNEI.

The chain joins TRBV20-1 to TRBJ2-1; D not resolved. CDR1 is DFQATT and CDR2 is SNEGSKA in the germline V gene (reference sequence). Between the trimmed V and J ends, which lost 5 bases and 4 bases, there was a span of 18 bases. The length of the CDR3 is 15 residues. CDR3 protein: CSARDGSAIYNEQFF. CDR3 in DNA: TGCAGTGCTCGCGACGGCTCCGCGATATACAATGAGCAGTTCTTC.

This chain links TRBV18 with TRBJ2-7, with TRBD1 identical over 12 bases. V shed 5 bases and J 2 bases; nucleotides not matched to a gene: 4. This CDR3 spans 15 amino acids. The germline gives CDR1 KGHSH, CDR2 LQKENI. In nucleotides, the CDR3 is TGTGCCAGCTCAACCCGGGACAGGGGGCCCTACGAGCAGTACTTC. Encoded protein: CASSTRDRGPYEQYF.

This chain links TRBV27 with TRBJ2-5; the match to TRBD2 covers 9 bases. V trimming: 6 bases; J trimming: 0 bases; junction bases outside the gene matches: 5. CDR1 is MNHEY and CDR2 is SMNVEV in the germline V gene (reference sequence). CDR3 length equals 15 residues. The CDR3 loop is CASRRAGGNQETQYF. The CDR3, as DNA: TGTGCCAGCAGGAGAGCGGGGGGAAACCAAGAGACCCAGTACTTC.

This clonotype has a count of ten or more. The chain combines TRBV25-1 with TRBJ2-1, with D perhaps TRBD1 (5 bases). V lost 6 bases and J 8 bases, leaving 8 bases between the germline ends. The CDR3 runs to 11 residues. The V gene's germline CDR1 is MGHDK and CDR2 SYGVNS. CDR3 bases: TGTGCCAGCAGAGCAGGGCATGAGCAGTTCTTC. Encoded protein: CASRAGHEQFF.

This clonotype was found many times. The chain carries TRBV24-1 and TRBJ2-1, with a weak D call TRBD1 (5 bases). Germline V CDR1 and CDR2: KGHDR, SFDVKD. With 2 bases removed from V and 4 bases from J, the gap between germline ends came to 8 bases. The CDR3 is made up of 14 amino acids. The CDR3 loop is CATSDSTVYNEQFF. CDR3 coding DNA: TGTGCCACCAGTGATTCGACAGTATACAATGAGCAGTTCTTC.

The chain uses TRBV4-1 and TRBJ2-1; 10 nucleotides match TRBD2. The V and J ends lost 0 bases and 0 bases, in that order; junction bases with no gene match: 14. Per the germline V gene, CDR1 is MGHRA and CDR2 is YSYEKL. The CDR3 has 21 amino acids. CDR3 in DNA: TGCGCCAGCAGCCAAGATATAAGAGGACTAGCGGTCCCAAGCTCCTACAATGAGCAGTTCTTC. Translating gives CASSQDIRGLAVPSSYNEQFF.

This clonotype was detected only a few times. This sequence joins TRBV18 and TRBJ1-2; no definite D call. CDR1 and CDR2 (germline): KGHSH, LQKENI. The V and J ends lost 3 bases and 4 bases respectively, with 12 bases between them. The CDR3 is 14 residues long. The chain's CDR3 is CASSPQSVGYGYTF. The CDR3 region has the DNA TGTGCCAGCTCACCCCAGAGCGTGGGCTATGGCTACACCTTC.

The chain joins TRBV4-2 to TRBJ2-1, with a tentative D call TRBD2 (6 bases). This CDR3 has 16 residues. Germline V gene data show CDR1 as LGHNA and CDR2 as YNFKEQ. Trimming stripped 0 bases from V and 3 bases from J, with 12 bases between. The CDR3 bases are TGTGCCAGCAGCCAAGATTCCGGCGGGAACTACAATGAGCAGTTCTTC. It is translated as CASSQDSGGNYNEQFF.

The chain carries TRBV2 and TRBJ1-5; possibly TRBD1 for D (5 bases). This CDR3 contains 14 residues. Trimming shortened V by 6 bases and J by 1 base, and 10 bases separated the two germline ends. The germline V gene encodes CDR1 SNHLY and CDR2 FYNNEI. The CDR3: CASSWTSSNQPQHF. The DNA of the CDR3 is TGTGCCAGCAGCTGGACATCCAGCAATCAGCCCCAGCATTTT.

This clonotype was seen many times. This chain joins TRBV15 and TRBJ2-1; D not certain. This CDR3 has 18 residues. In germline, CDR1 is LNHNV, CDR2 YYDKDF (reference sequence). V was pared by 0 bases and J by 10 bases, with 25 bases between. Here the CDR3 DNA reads TGTGCCACCAGCAGAGATGAGTTACGACACTCGGTTAAAACCGAGCAGTTCTTC. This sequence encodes CATSRDELRHSVKTEQFF.

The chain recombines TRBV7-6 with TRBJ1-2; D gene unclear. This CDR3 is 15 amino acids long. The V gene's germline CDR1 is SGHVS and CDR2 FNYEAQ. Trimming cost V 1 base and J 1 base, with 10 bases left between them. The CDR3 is CASSLVAGNNYGYTF. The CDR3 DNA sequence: TGTGCCAGCAGCTTAGTCGCGGGTAATAACTATGGCTACACCTTC.

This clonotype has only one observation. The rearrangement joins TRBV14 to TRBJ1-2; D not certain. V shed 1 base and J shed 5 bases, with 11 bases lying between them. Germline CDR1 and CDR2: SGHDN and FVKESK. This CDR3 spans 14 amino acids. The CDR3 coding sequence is TGTGCCAGCAGCCAAGGGCAACAGAATTATGGCTACACCTTC. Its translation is CASSQGQQNYGYTF.